The clone carrying this T cell receptor beta chain was recorded a few times. The antigen is unknown. The data were taken from a study of OX40 agonist ivuxolimab in advanced cancers. Study details: 30% to 40% of patients had received prior checkpoint inhibitor therapy. The study, taken as a whole, reports: Low normalized T-cell clonal expansion was also seen in some nonresponders. Antigen specificity of clonally expanded peripheral T cells was not established.

TCRdb's table, derived via immunoSEQ multiplex PCR, lists solely in-frame clones and lacks some. The data show approximately 74,000 clones, about 80% seen once. The CDR3 loop spans 14 amino acids. V lost 4 bases and J lost 6, with 13 bases in between. In germline, CDR1 is SGHTA, CDR2 FQGNSA. Sequences were derived from CD4+ or CD8+ T cells sorted from blood, sampled in a trial of the OX40 agonist ivuxolimab. This TCR came from an adult with an advanced solid tumor such as melanoma, head and neck, liver or kidney cancer. The chain couples TRBV7-2 to TRBJ2-1, with D possibly TRBD1 on 5 matching bases. The DNA of the CDR3 is TGTGCCAGCAGCTCCGATACAACAGGCAATGAGCAGTTCTTC. This encodes CASSSDTTGNEQFF.